One T cell receptor (beta chain) is described in this entry. Original data processing: Amplified reference gene primers provided the basis for estimating nucleated cell counts. Clones were sequenced by immunoSEQ multiplex PCR, and TCRdb holds only the in-frame ones, with some missing. That table gives V, J and clone size, and the DNA gave D and trimming. The profile covers roughly 80,000 clones, with about 88% appearing a single time and around a tenth taken by the ten largest. The data were obtained in a study of blood T cell repertoires in COVID-19. Study as a whole: The samples span acute and convalescent COVID-19 from the United States, Italy and Spain. T cells, B-cell-depleted T cells, or PBMCs provided the cDNA or gDNA that served as material.

Sequencing used peripheral blood. The sequence was obtained from a human donor in a cohort sampled during active COVID-19.

CDR3 nucleotide sequence: TGTGCCAGCAGCACCTCCGGGACAGGGAATAATTCACCCCTCCACTTT. Protein product: CASSTSGTGNNSPLHF. The gene calls are TRBV9 and TRBJ1-6; 9 bases are a match to TRBD1. This CDR3 has 16 residues. Germline-derived CDR1 and CDR2 are SGDLS and YYNGEE. Germline trimming cut 4 bases from V and 5 bases from J; bases unmatched to any gene: 7.